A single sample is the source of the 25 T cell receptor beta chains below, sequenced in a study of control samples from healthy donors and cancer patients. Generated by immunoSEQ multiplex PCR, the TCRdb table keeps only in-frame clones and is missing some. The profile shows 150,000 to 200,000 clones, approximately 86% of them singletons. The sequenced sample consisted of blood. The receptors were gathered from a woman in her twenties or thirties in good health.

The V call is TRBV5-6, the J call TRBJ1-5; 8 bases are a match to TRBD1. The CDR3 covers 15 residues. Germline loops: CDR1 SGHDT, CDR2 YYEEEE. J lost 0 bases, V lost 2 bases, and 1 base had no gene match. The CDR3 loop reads CASSLQGDSNQPQHF. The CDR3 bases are TGTGCCAGCAGCTTACAGGGGGATAGCAATCAGCCCCAGCATTTT.

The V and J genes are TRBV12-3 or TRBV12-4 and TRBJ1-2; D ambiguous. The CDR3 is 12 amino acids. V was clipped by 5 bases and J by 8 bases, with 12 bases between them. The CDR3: CASSLPGVGYTF. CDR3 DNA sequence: TGTGCCAGCAGTCTCCCTGGTGTGGGCTACACCTTC.

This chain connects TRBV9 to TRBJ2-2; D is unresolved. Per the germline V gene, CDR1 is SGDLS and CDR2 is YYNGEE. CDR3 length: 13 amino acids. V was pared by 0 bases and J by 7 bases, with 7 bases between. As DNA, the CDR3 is TGTGCCAGCAGCGTAGCTAGTTACGGGGAGCTGTTTTTT. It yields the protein CASSVASYGELFF.

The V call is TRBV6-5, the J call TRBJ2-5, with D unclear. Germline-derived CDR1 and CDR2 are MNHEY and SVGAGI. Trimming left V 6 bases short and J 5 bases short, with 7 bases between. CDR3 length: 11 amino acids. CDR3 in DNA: TGTGCCAGCAGGGATCAGGAGACCCAGTACTTC. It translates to CASRDQETQYF.

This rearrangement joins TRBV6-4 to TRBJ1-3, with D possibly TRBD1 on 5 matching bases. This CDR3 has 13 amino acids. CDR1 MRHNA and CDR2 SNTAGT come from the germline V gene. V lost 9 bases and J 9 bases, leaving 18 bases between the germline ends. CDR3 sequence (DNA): TGTGCCAGTGGGACGTGCCGGGAGGGCACCATATATTTT. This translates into CASGTCREGTIYF.

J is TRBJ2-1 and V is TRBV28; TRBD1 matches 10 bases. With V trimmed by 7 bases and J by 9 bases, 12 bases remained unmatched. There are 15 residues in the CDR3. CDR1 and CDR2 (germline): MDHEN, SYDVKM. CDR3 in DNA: TGTGCCAGCATCAGGACAGGGGGTCTCCGGGGTGAGCAGTTCTTC. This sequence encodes CASIRTGGLRGEQFF.

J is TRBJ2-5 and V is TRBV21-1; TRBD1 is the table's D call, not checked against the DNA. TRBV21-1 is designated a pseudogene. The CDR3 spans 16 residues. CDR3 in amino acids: CASSKNGTGDSETQYF. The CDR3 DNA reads TGTGCCAGCAGCAAGAACGGGACAGGGGATTCCGAGACCCAGTACTTC.

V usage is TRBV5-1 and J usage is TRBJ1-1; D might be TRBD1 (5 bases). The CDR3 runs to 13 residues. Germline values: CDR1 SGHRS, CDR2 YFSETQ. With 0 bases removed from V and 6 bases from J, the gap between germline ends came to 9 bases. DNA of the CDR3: TGCGCCAGCAGCTTGGCCGGGGGGGCTGAAGCTTTCTTT. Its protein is CASSLAGGAEAFF.

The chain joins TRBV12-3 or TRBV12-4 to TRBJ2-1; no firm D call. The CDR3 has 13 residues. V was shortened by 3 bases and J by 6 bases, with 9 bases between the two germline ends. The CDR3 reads CASSFIVGNEQFF. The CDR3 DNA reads TGTGCCAGCAGTTTCATCGTCGGCAATGAGCAGTTCTTC.

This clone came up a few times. CDR3 DNA sequence: TGTGCCAGCAGTTACTCTGAACAGGGCAATCAGCCCCAGCATTTT. It specifies CASSYSEQGNQPQHF. The chain joins TRBV6-6 to TRBJ1-5; weak D call: TRBD1 (5 bases). Germline V gene lookup returns CDR1 MNHNY and CDR2 SVGAGI (reference sequence). V lost 0 bases and J lost 2, with 8 bases in between. There are 15 residues in the CDR3.

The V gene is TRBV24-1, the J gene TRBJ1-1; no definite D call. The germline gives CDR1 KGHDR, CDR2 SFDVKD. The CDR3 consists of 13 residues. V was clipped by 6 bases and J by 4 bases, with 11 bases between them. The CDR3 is CATSSRVGTEAFF. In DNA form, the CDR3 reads TGTGCCACCAGTAGTCGGGTGGGCACTGAAGCTTTCTTT.

The CDR3 nucleotides read TGTGCCAGCTCACCAAACTTTGCGAGGTCCTACAATGAGCAGTTCTTC. Translation gives CASSPNFARSYNEQFF. The chain carries TRBV18 and TRBJ2-1; D is unclear. V was shortened by 2 bases and J by 1 base, with 12 bases between the two germline ends. The CDR3 length is 16 residues. Germline lookup yields CDR1 KGHSH and CDR2 LQKENI.

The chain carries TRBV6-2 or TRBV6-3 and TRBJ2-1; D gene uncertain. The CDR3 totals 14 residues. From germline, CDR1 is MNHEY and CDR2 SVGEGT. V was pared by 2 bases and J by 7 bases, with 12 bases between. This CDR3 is CASSYTDTGNEQFF. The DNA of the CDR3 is TGTGCCAGCAGTTACACAGACACCGGGAATGAGCAGTTCTTC.

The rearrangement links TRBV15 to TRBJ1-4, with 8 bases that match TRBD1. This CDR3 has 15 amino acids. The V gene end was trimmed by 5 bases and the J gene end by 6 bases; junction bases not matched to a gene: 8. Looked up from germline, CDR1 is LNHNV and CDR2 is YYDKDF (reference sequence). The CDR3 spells CATSGIQGEDEKLFF. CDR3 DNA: TGTGCCACCAGCGGTATACAGGGGGAGGATGAAAAACTGTTTTTT.

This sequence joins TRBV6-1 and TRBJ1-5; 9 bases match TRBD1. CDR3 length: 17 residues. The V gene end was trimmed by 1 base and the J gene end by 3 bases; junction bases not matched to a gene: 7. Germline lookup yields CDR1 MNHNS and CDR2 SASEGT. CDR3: CASSEVVDRGFNQPQHF. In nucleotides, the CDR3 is TGTGCCAGCAGTGAAGTAGTGGACAGGGGTTTCAATCAGCCCCAGCATTTT.

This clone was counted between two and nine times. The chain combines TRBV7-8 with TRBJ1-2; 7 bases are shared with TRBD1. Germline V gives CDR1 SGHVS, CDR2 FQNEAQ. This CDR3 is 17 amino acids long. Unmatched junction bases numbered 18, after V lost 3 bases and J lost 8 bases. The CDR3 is CASSFLTWGGGEEGYTF. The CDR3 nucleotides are TGTGCCAGCAGCTTCTTGACTTGGGGAGGGGGCGAGGAAGGCTACACCTTC.

CDR3 sequence (DNA): TGTGCCAGCAGTGAACGTCGTCAGACGAATAGCAATCAGCCCCAGCATTTT. It yields the protein CASSERRQTNSNQPQHF. The chain couples TRBV6-1 to TRBJ1-5; D gene uncertain. Germline V gives CDR1 MNHNS, CDR2 SASEGT. The V end lost 2 bases, the J end lost 0 bases, and 14 bases lay between the germline ends. The CDR3 extends over 17 amino acids.

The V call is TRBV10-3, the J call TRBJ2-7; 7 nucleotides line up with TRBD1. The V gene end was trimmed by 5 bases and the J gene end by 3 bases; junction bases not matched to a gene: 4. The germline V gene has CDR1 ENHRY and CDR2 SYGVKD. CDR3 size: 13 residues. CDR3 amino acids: CAISWDRNYEQYV. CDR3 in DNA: TGTGCCATCAGTTGGGACAGAAACTACGAGCAGTACGTC.

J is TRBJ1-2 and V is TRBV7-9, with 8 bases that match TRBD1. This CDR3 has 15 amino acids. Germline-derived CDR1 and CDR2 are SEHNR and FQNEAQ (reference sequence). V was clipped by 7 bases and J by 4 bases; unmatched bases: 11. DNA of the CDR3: TGTGCCAGCACCTACTCGACAGGGGTAATCTATGGCTACACCTTC. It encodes CASTYSTGVIYGYTF.

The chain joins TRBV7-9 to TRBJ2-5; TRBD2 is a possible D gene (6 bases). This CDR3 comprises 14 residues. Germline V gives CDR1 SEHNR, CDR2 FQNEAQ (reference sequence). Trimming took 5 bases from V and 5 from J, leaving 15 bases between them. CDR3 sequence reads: CASSAGLSRETQYF. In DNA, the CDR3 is TGTGCCAGCAGCGCGGGACTCTCACGGGAGACCCAGTACTTC. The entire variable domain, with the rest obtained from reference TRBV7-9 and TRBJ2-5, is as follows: DTGVSQNPRHKITKRGQNVTFRCDPISEHNRLYWYRQTLGQGPEFLTYFQNEAQLEKSRLLSDRFSAERPKGSFSTLEIQRTEQGDSAMYLCASSAGLSRETQYFGPGTRLLVL.

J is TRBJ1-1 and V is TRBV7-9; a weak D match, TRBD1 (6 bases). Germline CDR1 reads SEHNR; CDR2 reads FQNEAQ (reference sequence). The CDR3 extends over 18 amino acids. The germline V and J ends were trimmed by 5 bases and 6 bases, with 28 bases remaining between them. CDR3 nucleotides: TGTGCCAGCAGCCAGAACCCGCCTTTACAGGGACGAGTCCCTGAAGCTTTCTTT. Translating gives CASSQNPPLQGRVPEAFF.

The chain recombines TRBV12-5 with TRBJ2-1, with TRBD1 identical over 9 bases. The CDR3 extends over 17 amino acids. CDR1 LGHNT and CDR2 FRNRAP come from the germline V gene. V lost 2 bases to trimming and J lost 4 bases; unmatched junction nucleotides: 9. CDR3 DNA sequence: TGTGCTAGTGGTTTGACGTGGGGGGACAGGGTTTACAATGAGCAGTTCTTC. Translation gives CASGLTWGDRVYNEQFF.

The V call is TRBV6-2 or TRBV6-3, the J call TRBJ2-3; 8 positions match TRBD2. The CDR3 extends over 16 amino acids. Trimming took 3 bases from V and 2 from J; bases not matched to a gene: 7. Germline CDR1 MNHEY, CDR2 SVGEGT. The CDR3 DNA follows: TGTGCCAGCAGTTATTCCGGGGGGGCCTACACAGATACGCAGTATTTT. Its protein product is CASSYSGGAYTDTQYF.

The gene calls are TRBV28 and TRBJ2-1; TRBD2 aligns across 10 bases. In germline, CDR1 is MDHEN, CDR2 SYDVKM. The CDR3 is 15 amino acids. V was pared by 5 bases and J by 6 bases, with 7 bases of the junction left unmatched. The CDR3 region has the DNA TGTGCCAGCAGTCCGATAGCGGGAGGTATCAATGAGCAGTTCTTC. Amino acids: CASSPIAGGINEQFF.

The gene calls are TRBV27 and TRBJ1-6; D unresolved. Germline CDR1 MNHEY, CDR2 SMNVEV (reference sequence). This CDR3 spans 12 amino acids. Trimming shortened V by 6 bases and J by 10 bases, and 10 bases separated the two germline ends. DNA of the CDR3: TGTGCCAGCAGCCACCGAGAGTCACCCCTCCACTTT. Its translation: CASSHRESPLHF.